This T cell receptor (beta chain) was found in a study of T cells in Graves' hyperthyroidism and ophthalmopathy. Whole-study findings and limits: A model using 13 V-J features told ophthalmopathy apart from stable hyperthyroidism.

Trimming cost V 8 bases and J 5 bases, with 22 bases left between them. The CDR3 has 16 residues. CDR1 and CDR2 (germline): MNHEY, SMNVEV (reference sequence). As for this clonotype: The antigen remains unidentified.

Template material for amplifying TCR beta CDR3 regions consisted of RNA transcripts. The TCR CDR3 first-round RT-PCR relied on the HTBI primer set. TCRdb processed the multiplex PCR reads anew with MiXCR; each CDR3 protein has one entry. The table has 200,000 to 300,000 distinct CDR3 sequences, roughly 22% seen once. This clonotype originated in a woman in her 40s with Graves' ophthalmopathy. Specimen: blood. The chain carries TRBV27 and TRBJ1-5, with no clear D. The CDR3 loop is CASPELGRHPYQPQHF. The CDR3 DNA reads TGTGCCAGCCCTGAGCTAGGACGACACCCCTATCAGCCCCAGCATTTT.